Listed here are 26 T cell receptor beta chains from one sample, sequenced in a study of blood T cells in healthy people across ages. Primers used in a second PCR of about 7 to 11 cycles were a sample-barcoded 5' primer and a J-beta primer mix. MiXCR, run by TCRdb on the 5' RACE reads, gives a single entry per CDR3 protein. The sample has about 730,000 distinct CDR3 sequences, roughly 41% seen once. Source material: blood. These receptors originate from a woman aged 55-69 years in good health.

This chain joins TRBV6-6 and TRBJ2-3; the match to TRBD2 covers 9 bases. The trim removed 1 base at V and 5 bases at J, leaving 7 bases unmatched. From germline, CDR1 is MNHNY and CDR2 SVGAGI (reference sequence). This CDR3 contains 16 residues. CDR3 amino acids: CASSYYGGGRGDTQYF. Here the CDR3 DNA reads TGTGCCAGCAGTTACTATGGGGGCGGGAGGGGAGATACGCAGTATTTT.

V is TRBV25-1 and J is TRBJ1-5; TRBD1 is a possible D gene (6 bases). V was shortened by 5 bases and J by 4 bases, with 12 bases between the two germline ends. The germline CDR1 and CDR2 sequences are MGHDK and SYGVNS. This CDR3 is built from 14 residues. The CDR3 DNA reads TGTGCCAGCAGTAACGGACAGAATAATCAGCCCCAGCATTTT. Translated: CASSNGQNNQPQHF.

This clonotype appeared a few times. The rearrangement joins TRBV27 to TRBJ2-7; 13 nucleotides match TRBD2. The V segment lost 6 bases and the J segment 4 bases; nucleotides outside the gene matches: 12. CDR1 and CDR2 (germline): MNHEY, SMNVEV (reference sequence). CDR3 size: 17 residues. The CDR3 is CASRETSGRAGRYEQYF. CDR3 nucleotide sequence: TGTGCCAGCAGGGAAACTAGCGGGAGGGCCGGGAGATACGAGCAGTACTTC.

This chain connects TRBV20-1 to TRBJ2-7; the match to TRBD2 covers 8 bases. With V trimmed by 0 bases and J by 0 bases, 10 bases remained unmatched. The germline CDR1 and CDR2 sequences are DFQATT and SNEGSKA (reference sequence). The CDR3 has 17 residues. The CDR3 bases are TGCAGTGCTAGAGACCCAAGCCCAGCGGGGGCCTCCTACGAGCAGTACTTC. This sequence encodes CSARDPSPAGASYEQYF.

The V gene is TRBV7-9, the J gene TRBJ2-1, with 7 bases identical to TRBD1. J lost 3 bases, V lost 0 bases, and 5 bases had no gene match. Germline CDR1 SEHNR, CDR2 FQNEAQ (reference sequence). The CDR3 is 16 residues long. The CDR3 DNA sequence: TGTGCCAGCAGCTTAGCGGGCAGGGGGAACTACAATGAGCAGTTCTTC. Its translation is CASSLAGRGNYNEQFF.

A single count supports this clonotype. J is TRBJ2-2 and V is TRBV6-5; 8 bases fit TRBD1. The V gene's germline CDR1 is MNHEY and CDR2 SVGAGI. V trimming: 5 bases; J trimming: 6 bases; junction bases outside the gene matches: 5. This CDR3 is built from 14 residues. CDR3 DNA: TGTGCCAGCAGTCCAGGGGGCCGAGCCGGGGAGCTGTTTTTT. Translating it yields CASSPGGRAGELFF.

The chain links TRBV12-3 or TRBV12-4 to TRBJ2-7; D call uncertain. CDR3 length equals 12 residues. V was pared by 3 bases and J by 3 bases, with 6 bases between. The CDR3 DNA follows: TGTGCCAGCAGTTTTATCTTCTACGAGCAGTACTTC. Its translation is CASSFIFYEQYF.

This clonotype was seen once. This could be a read error, since a much larger clone is one nucleotide away. This chain connects TRBV29-1 to TRBJ2-3; 12 bases line up with TRBD2. V was pared by 4 bases and J by 9 bases, with 8 bases of the junction left unmatched. Looked up from germline, CDR1 is SQVTM and CDR2 is ANQGSEA. The CDR3 has 14 amino acids. CDR3 sequence (DNA): TGCAGCGTTGGGACTAGCGGGGTAGGAGAGACGCAGTATTTT. It codes for CSVGTSGVGETQYF.

The rearrangement joins TRBV3-1 to TRBJ1-5; perhaps TRBD1 as D (5 bases). From germline, CDR1 is LGHDT and CDR2 YNNKEL (reference sequence). Trimming removed 0 bases from V and 5 bases from J, with 8 bases in between. The length of the CDR3 is 14 residues. The CDR3 protein is CASSQEGVHQPQHF. The CDR3 DNA sequence: TGTGCCAGCAGCCAAGAAGGGGTCCATCAGCCCCAGCATTTT.

The chain carries TRBV7-9 and TRBJ2-3; D perhaps matches TRBD2 (6 bases). V lost 7 bases, J lost 0 bases, and 14 bases lay in between. The germline V gene encodes CDR1 SEHNR and CDR2 FQNEAQ (reference sequence). This CDR3 is built from 15 residues. CDR3 coding DNA: TGTGCCAGCAACCCCGAAAGCGGGAGCACAGATACGCAGTATTTT. Its translation: CASNPESGSTDTQYF.

This clonotype has more than one count but fewer than ten. This rearrangement joins TRBV27 to TRBJ2-3, with D hard to call. Deletions cut 0 bases from V and 5 bases from J, with 12 bases between. CDR3 length: 15 amino acids. CDR1 and CDR2 (germline): MNHEY, SMNVEV (reference sequence). CDR3: CASSLSPEPRDTQYF. In DNA form, the CDR3 reads TGTGCCAGCAGTTTATCCCCTGAACCTAGAGATACGCAGTATTTT.

The chain employs TRBV28 and TRBJ2-1, with 11 nucleotides matching TRBD2. Germline V gene lookup returns CDR1 MDHEN and CDR2 SYDVKM. V lost 4 bases, J lost 3 bases, and 5 bases stayed unmatched. The CDR3 totals 16 residues. Here the CDR3 reads CASSSAGTSGYNEQFF. The CDR3 DNA sequence: TGTGCCAGCAGTTCCGCCGGGACTAGCGGCTACAATGAGCAGTTCTTC.

This clonotype has ten or more counts. This sequence joins TRBV2 and TRBJ2-1; D is uncertain. V lost 8 bases and J 12 bases, leaving 20 bases between the germline ends. Per germline, CDR1 SNHLY and CDR2 FYNNEI. The length of the CDR3 is 13 residues. The chain's CDR3 is CASVERVPLRQFF. The CDR3 region has the DNA TGTGCCAGCGTGGAAAGGGTTCCCTTACGGCAGTTCTTC.

The chain combines TRBV7-8 with TRBJ2-2; no clear D gene. Germline V lookup: CDR1 SGHVS, CDR2 FQNEAQ. V dropped 2 bases and J dropped 5 bases, with 15 bases sitting between them. The CDR3 length is 16 residues. In DNA, the CDR3 is TGTGCCAGCAGCTTAACCTTCTTAGGCAATACCGGGGAGCTGTTTTTT. Translation gives CASSLTFLGNTGELFF.

In its sample, this clonotype was seen a few times. The chain couples TRBV12-3 or TRBV12-4 to TRBJ2-6; D possibly corresponds to TRBD2 (6 bases). The CDR3 extends over 16 amino acids. V gave up 5 bases and J gave up 3 bases, with 14 bases separating them. The CDR3 is CASSGVAGLGANVLTF. DNA of the CDR3: TGTGCCAGCAGTGGGGTTGCGGGACTTGGGGCCAACGTCCTGACTTTC.

A few counts support this clonotype. The chain links TRBV12-3 or TRBV12-4 to TRBJ1-2; 9 nucleotides align to TRBD1. With V trimmed by 6 bases and J by 12 bases, 5 bases remained unmatched. The CDR3 spans 11 residues. The CDR3 DNA reads TGTGCCAGCAGGGGACAGGGAAGCCACACCTTC. Protein product: CASRGQGSHTF.

This clonotype was detected only once. Being one base from a much bigger clone, this may be a read error. This chain connects TRBV29-1 to TRBJ2-5, with 7 bases matching TRBD2. Germline CDR1 is SQVTM and CDR2 is ANQGSEA. The CDR3 runs to 12 residues. The CDR3, as DNA: TGCGGCGTTGCTGGGACTAAAGAGACCCAGTACTTC. This codes for CGVAGTKETQYF.

The V gene is TRBV7-9, the J gene TRBJ2-7; D is undetermined. Between the trimmed V and J ends, which lost 7 bases and 6 bases, there was a span of 10 bases. The germline V gene has CDR1 SEHNR and CDR2 FQNEAQ (reference sequence). The CDR3 totals 11 residues. CDR3 in amino acids: CASNPSREQYF. CDR3 coding DNA: TGTGCCAGCAACCCCTCCCGCGAGCAGTACTTC.

The chain carries TRBV11-2 and TRBJ2-4; D is undetermined. TRBJ2-7 explains the end of the DNA better; the J call may be wrong. CDR1 is SGHAT, CDR2 FQNNGV, per germline. The CDR3 has 14 residues. Here the CDR3 DNA reads TGTGCCAGCAGTCCACAAGGCCCTCCCTACGAGCAGTACTTC. This sequence encodes CASSPQGPPYEQYF.

In its sample, this clonotype was seen a few times. The chain joins TRBV7-9 to TRBJ2-7, with D perhaps TRBD2 (5 bases). The V end lost 1 base, the J end lost 8 bases, and 9 bases lay between the germline ends. The germline V gene has CDR1 SEHNR and CDR2 FQNEAQ (reference sequence). The length of the CDR3 is 12 residues. The CDR3 nucleotides read TGTGCCAGCAGCTTAGGAGGGTTACAGCAGTACTTC. Translating it yields CASSLGGLQQYF.

This clonotype was counted only a few times. CDR3 in DNA: TGTGCCACCAGCAGAGAGGGTGAGAACACTGAAGCTTTCTTT. Protein product: CATSREGENTEAFF. V gene TRBV15 combines with J gene TRBJ1-1; unclear D gene. The CDR3 totals 14 residues. Trimming shortened V by 0 bases and J by 1 base, and 6 bases separated the two germline ends. Germline V CDR1 and CDR2: LNHNV, YYDKDF (reference sequence).

This clonotype was observed a handful of times. The chain has TRBV11-3 and TRBJ2-3; D might be TRBD1 or TRBD2, each matching 5 bases. The length of the CDR3 is 18 residues. CDR1 is SGHNT, CDR2 YENEEA, per germline. V was shortened by 1 base and J by 2 bases, with 19 bases between the two germline ends. CDR3 bases: TGTGCCAGCAGCTTAGGGGGGTTTCCCCGGGTTACCACAGATACGCAGTATTTT. This sequence encodes CASSLGGFPRVTTDTQYF.

The V gene is TRBV6-5, the J gene TRBJ2-3, with 9 bases lining up with TRBD2. This CDR3 comprises 16 residues. V was clipped by 0 bases and J by 5 bases; unmatched bases: 6. The germline gives CDR1 MNHEY, CDR2 SVGAGI. CDR3 in DNA: TGTGCCAGCAGTTACTCGACGGCGGGGGGGGGAGATACGCAGTATTTT. It specifies CASSYSTAGGGDTQYF.

In regard to this clonotype: This may be a read error, as it is one base from a much larger clone. This chain links TRBV20-1 with TRBJ2-5; 12 bases are shared with TRBD2. Germline-derived CDR1 and CDR2 are DFQATT and SNEGSKA (reference sequence). The CDR3 spans 13 residues. CDR3 sequence reads: CGGTSGYQETQYF. The CDR3 DNA reads TGCGGCGGGACTAGCGGGTACCAAGAGACCCAGTACTTC.

This clonotype was counted between two and nine times. Here the CDR3 reads CASSYANRGNTEAFF. In nucleotides, the CDR3 is TGTGCCAGCAGTTACGCGAACAGGGGTAACACTGAAGCTTTCTTT. The genes are TRBV6-6 and TRBJ1-1; 7 bases agree with TRBD1. Germline V lookup: CDR1 MNHNY, CDR2 SVGAGI (reference sequence). There are 15 residues in the CDR3. Germline trimming cut 2 bases from V and 2 bases from J; bases unmatched to any gene: 5.

Turning to this clonotype: This may stem from a read error, because a much larger clone lies one nucleotide away. V is TRBV20-1 and J is TRBJ2-7, with D hard to call. The V and J ends lost 5 bases and 1 base respectively, with 3 bases between them. CDR1 is DFQATT and CDR2 is SNEGSKA in the germline V gene (reference sequence). The CDR3 has 10 amino acids. CDR3 bases: TGCAGTGCTCAGTCCTACGAGCAGTACTTC. Translated: CSAQSYEQYF.